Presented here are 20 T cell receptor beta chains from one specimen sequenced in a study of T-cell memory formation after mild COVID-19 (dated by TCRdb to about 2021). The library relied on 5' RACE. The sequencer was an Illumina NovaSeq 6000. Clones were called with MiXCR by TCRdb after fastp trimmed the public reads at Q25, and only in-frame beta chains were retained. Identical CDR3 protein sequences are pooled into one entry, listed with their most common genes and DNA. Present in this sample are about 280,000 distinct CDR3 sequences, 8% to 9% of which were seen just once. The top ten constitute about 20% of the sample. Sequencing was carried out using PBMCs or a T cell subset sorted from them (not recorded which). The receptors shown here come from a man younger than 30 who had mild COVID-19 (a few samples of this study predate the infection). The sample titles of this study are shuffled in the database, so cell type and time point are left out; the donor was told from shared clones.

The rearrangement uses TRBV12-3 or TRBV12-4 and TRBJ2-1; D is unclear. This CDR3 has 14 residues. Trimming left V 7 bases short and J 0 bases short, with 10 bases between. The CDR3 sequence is CASKRPGSYNEQFF. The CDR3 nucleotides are TGTGCCAGCAAACGTCCGGGCTCCTACAATGAGCAGTTCTTC.

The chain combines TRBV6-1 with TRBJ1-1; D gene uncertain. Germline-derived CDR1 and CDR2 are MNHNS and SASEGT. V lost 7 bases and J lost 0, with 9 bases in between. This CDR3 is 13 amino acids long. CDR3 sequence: CASTVGLNTEAFF. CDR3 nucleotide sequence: TGTGCCAGCACGGTTGGGTTGAACACTGAAGCTTTCTTT.

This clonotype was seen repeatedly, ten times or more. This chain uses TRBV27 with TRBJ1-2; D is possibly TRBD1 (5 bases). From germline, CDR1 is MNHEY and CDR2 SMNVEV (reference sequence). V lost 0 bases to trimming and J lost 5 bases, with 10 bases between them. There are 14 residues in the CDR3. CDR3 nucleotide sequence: TGTGCCAGCAGTTTATCGGCAGGGACTTATGGCTACACCTTC. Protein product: CASSLSAGTYGYTF.

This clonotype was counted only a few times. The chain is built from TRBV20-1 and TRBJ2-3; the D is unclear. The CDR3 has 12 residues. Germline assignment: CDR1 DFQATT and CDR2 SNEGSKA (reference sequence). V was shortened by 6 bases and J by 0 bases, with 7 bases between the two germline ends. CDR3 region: CSAPRSTDTQYF. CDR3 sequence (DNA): TGCAGTGCCCCACGAAGCACAGATACGCAGTATTTT.

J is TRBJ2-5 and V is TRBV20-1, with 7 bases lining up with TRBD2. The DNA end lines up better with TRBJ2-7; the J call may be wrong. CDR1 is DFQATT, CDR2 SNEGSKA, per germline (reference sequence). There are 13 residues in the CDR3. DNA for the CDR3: TGCAGTGCTAGCACTAGCGACTCCTACGAGCAGTACTTC. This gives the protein CSASTSDSYEQYF.

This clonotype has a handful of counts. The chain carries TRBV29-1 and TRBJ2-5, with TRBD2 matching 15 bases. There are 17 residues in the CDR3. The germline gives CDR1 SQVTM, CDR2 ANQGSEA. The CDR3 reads CSFAGTSGGTRRETQYF. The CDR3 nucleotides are TGCAGTTTCGCCGGGACTAGCGGGGGGACCAGGAGGGAGACCCAGTACTTC.

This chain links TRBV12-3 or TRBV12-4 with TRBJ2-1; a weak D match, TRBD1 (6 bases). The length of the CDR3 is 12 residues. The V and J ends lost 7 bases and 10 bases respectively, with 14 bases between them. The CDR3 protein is CASTRTVNEQFF. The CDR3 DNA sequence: TGTGCCAGCACCAGGACAGTTAACGAGCAGTTCTTC.

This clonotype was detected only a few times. CDR3 nucleotide sequence: TGTGCCAGCAGTTTCCGGACACCTAGCACAGATACGCAGTATTTT. Encoded protein: CASSFRTPSTDTQYF. The chain is built from TRBV7-9 and TRBJ2-3; D perhaps matches TRBD1 (5 bases). CDR3 length equals 15 residues. Germline V CDR1 and CDR2: SEHNR, FQNEAQ (reference sequence). V lost 6 bases to trimming and J lost 0 bases, with 13 bases between them.

Here the CDR3 DNA reads TGTGCCAGCAGCTTGAGCGAGGGGGCGCTTGGAAACACCATATATTTT. It specifies CASSLSEGALGNTIYF. The gene calls are TRBV5-5 and TRBJ1-3; 7 bases map to TRBD1. The V segment lost 1 base and the J segment 3 bases; nucleotides outside the gene matches: 7. This CDR3 spans 16 amino acids. Looked up from germline, CDR1 is SGHKS and CDR2 is YYEKEE (reference sequence).

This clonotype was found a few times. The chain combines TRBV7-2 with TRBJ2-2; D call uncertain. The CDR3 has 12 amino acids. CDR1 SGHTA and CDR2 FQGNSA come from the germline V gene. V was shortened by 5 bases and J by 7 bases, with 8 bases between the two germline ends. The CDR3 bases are TGTGCCAGCAGCCGGCCGGGCGGGGAGCTGTTTTTT. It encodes CASSRPGGELFF.

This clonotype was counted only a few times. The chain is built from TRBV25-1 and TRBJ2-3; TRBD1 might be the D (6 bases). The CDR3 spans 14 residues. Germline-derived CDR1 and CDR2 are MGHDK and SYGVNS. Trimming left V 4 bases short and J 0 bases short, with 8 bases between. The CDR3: CASSGGLSTDTQYF. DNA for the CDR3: TGTGCCAGCAGTGGGGGGCTGAGCACAGATACGCAGTATTTT.

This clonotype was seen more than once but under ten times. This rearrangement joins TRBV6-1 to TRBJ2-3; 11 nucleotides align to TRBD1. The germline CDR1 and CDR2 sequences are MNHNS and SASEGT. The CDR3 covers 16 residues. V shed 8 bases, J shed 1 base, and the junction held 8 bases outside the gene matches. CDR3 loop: CASSRDRGVGTDTQYF. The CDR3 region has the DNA TGTGCCAGCTCCCGGGACAGGGGGGTCGGCACAGATACGCAGTATTTT.

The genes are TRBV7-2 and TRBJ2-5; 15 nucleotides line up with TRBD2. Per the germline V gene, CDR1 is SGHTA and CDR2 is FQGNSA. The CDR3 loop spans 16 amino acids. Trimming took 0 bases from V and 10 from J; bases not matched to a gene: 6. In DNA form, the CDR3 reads TGTGCCAGCAGCTTAGCTTGGACTAGCGGGGGGGGAAACCAGTACTTC. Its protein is CASSLAWTSGGGNQYF. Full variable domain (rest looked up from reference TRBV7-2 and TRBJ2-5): GAGVSQSPSNKVTEKGKDVELRCDPISGHTALYWYRQSLGQGLEFLIYFQGNSAPDKSGLPSDRFSAERTGGSVSTLTIQRTQQEDSAVYLCASSLAWTSGGGNQYFGPGTRLLVL.

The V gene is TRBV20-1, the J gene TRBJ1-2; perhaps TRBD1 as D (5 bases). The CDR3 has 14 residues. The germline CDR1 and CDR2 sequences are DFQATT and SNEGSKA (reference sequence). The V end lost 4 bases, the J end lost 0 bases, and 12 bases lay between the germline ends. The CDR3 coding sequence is TGCAGTGCTAAATCGGGACCCACTAACTATGGCTACACCTTC. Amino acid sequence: CSAKSGPTNYGYTF.

Here the CDR3 reads CASTRDRGIYEQYF. CDR3 sequence (DNA): TGTGCCAGCACGAGAGACAGGGGAATTTACGAGCAGTACTTC. The J gene is TRBJ2-7, the V gene TRBV12-3 or TRBV12-4; the match to TRBD1 covers 8 bases. The V and J ends lost 7 bases and 4 bases, in that order; junction bases with no gene match: 9. The CDR3 is 14 residues long.

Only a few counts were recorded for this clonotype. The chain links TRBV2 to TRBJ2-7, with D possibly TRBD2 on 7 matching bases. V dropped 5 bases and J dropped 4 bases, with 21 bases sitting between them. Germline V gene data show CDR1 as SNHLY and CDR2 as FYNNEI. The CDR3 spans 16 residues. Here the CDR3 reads CASSLTSGGREYEQYV. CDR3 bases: TGTGCCAGCAGTTTAACCTCGGGGGGCCGAGAATACGAGCAGTACGTC.

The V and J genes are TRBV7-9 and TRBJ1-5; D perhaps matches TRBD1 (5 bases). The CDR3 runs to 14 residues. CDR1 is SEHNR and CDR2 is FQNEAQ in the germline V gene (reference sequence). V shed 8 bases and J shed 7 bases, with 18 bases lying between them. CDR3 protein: CASQLDGGGQPQHF. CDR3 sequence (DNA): TGTGCCAGCCAGTTAGACGGGGGAGGACAGCCCCAGCATTTT. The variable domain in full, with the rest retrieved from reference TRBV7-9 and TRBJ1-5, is DTGVSQNPRHKITKRGQNVTFRCDPISEHNRLYWYRQTLGQGPEFLTYFQNEAQLEKSRLLSDRFSAERPKGSFSTLEIQRTEQGDSAMYLCASQLDGGGQPQHFGDGTRLSIL.

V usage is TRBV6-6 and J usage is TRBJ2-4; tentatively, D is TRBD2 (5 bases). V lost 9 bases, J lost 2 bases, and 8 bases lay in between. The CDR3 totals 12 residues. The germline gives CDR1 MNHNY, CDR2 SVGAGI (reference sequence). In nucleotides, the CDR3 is TGTGCCAGTGAGGGTCCCAAAAACATTCAGTACTTC. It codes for CASEGPKNIQYF.

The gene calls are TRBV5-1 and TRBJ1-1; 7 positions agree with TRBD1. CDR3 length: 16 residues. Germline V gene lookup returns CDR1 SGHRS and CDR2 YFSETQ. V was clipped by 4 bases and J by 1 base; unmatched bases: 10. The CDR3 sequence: CASSRTTGTANTEAFF. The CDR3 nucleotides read TGCGCCAGCAGCCGAACCACCGGGACAGCGAACACTGAAGCTTTCTTT.

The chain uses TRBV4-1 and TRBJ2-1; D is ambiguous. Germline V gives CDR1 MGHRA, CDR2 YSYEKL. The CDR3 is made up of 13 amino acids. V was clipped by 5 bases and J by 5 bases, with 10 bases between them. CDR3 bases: TGCGCCAGCAGCACGGACGGTAACAATGAGCAGTTCTTC. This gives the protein CASSTDGNNEQFF.